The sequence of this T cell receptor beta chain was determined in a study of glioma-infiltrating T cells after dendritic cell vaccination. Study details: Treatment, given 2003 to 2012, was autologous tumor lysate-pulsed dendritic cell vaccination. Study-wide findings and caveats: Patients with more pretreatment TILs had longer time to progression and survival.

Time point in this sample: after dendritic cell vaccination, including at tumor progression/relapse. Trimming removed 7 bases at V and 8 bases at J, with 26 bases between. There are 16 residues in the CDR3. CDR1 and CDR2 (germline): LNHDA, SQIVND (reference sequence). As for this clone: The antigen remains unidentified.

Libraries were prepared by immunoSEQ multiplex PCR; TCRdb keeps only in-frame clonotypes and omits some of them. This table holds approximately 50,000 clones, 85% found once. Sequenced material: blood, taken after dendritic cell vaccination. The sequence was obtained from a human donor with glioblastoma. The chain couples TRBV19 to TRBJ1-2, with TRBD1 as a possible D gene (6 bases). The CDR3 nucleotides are TGTGCCAGTACTCCCCTCGCAATGGGGGCAAGCTGGGGCTACACCTTC. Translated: CASTPLAMGASWGYTF.